This T cell receptor beta chain was found in a study of cytomegalovirus exposure and HLA in healthy donors. Study-wide context: Genetic ancestry analysis placed around 76% of the 300 to 400 donors that were genotyped in the Caucasian-associated cluster.

This clone was seen more than once but under ten times. PCR used 60 Vbeta primers and 13 Jbeta primers. Clones were sequenced by immunoSEQ multiplex PCR, and TCRdb holds only the in-frame ones, with some missing. The sample holds 200,000 to 250,000 clones; 70% to 85% are singletons and the top ten take roughly 0.58%. The TCR comes from a middle-aged woman in good health and CMV-seronegative. Sequencing input: PBMCs.

The CDR3 coding sequence is TGCGCCAGCAGCCAAGGAATCTACGTCCTGGACACCATATATTTT. This codes for CASSQGIYVLDTIYF. The chain links TRBV4-3 to TRBJ1-3; D remains unclear. The CDR3 is 15 residues long. Germline V CDR1 and CDR2: LGHNA, YSLEER. Trimming removed 1 base at V and 8 bases at J, with 15 bases between.